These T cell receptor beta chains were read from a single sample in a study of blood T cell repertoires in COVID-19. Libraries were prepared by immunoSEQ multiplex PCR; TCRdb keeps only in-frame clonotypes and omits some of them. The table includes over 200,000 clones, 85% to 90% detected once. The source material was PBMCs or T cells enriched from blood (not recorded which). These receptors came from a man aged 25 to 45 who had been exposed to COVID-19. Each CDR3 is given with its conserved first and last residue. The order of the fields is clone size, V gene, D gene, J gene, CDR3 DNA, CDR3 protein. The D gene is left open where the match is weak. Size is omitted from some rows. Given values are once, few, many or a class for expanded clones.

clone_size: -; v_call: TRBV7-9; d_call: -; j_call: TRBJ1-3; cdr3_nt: TGTGCCAGCAGTACCCCAGGGTACGGAAACACCATATATTTT; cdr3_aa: CASSTPGYGNTIYF
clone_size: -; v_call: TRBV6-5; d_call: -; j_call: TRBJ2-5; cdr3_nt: TGTGCCAGCAGGCCCAGTTGGGCCAACCAAGAGACCCAGTACTTC; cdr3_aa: CASRPSWANQETQYF
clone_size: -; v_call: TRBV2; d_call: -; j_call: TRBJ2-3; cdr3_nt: TGTGCCAGCGGGGGTCAACAGGGTCGAACAGATACGCAGTATTTT; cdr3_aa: CASGGQQGRTDTQYF
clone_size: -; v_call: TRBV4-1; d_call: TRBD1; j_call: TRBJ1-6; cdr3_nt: TGCGCCAGCAGCCTAGGACAGGGCTATTCACCCCTCCACTTT; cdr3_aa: CASSLGQGYSPLHF
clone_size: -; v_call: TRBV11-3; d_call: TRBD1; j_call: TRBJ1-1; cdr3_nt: TGTGCCAGCAGCTTAGGTGGGACAGGGACTGAAGCTTTCTTT; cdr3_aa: CASSLGGTGTEAFF
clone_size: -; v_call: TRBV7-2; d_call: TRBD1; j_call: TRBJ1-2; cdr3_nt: TGTGCCAGCAGCTTACTTGACAGGGGGTTATATGCTAACTATGGCTACACCTTC; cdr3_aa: CASSLLDRGLYANYGYTF
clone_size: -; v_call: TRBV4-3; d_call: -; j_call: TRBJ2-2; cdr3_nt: TGCGCCAGCAGCCTGGGGGGAAACACCGGGGAGCTGTTTTTT; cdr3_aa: CASSLGGNTGELFF
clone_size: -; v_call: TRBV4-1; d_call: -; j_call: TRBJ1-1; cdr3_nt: TGCGCCAGCAGCCATTTAGGGCGGGGAGAAATCACTGAAGCTTTCTTT; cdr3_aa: CASSHLGRGEITEAFF
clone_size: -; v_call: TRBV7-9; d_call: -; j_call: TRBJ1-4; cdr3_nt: TGTGCCAGCAGCTTTCTGTCGGGGGAAAAACTGTTTTTT; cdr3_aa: CASSFLSGEKLFF
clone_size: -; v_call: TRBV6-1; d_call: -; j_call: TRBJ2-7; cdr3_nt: TGTGCCAGCAGTGAAGCTTCCGGAGGCGAGCAGTACTTC; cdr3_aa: CASSEASGGEQYF
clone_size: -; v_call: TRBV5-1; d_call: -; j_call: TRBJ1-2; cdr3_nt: TGCGCCAGCAGCTTGACCCACCAGAAAATGAACTATGGCTACACCTTC; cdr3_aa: CASSLTHQKMNYGYTF
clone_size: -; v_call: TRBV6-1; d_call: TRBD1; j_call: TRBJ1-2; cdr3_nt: TGTGCCAGCAGTGAAGCGGGACAGGTCTATGGCTACACCTTC; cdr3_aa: CASSEAGQVYGYTF
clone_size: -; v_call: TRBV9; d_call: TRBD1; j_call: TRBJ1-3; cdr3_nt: TGTGCCAGCAGCCCGACCATCCGGGACAGGAGAAACACCATATATTTT; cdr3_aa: CASSPTIRDRRNTIYF
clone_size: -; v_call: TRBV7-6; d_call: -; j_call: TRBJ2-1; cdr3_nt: TGTGCCAGCAGCTTAGCCTCTGAGCAGTTCTTC; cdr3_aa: CASSLASEQFF
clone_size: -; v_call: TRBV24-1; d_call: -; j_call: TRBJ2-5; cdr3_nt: TGTGCCACCAGTGGTGGGACACCGGAGACCCAGTACTTC; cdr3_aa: CATSGGTPETQYF
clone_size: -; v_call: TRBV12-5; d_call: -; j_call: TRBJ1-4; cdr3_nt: TGTGCTAGTGGTTTAGACTCGGGGGAGGGAACTAATGAAAAACTGTTTTTT; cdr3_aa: CASGLDSGEGTNEKLFF
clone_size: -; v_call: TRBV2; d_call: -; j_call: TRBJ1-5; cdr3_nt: TGTGCCAGCAGCCTCGTCGGGGGACTCGGTCAGCCCCAGCATTTT; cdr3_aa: CASSLVGGLGQPQHF
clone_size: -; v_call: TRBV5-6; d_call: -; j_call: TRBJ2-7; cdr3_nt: TGTGCCAGCAGCTCGAGCAGGGGGGAAACCTACGAGCAGTACTTC; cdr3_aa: CASSSSRGETYEQYF
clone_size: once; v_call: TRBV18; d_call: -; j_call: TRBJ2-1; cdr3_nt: TGTGCCAGCTCACCACGTTCTTTGAGCTCCTACAATGAGCAGTTCTTC; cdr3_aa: CASSPRSLSSYNEQFF
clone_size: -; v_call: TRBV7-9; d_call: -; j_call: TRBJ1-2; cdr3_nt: TGTGCCAGCAGCTTAGGGGGGGACTATGGCTACACCTTC; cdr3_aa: CASSLGGDYGYTF
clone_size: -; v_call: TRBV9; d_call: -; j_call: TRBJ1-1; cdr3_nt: TGTGCCAGCAGCGTAGGTCAGGGTGTTTACACTGAAGCTTTCTTT; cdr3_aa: CASSVGQGVYTEAFF
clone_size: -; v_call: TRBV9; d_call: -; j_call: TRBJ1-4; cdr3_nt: TGTGCCAGCAGCACTCAGGGGCCACCGTACGAAAAACTGTTTTTT; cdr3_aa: CASSTQGPPYEKLFF
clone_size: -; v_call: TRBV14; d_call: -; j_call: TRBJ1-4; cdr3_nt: TGTGCCAGCAGCCGGGGGCCTCCTACAACTAATGAAAAACTGTTTTTT; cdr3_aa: CASSRGPPTTNEKLFF
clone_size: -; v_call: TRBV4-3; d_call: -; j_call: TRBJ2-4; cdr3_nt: TGCGCCAGCAGCCCCCAAGCCAGGGTTGCCAAAAACATTCAGTACTTC; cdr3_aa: CASSPQARVAKNIQYF
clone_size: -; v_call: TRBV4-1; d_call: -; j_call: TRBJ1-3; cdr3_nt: TGCGCCAGCAGCCAAGAGGCTTTCTCTGGAAACACCATATATTTT; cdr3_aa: CASSQEAFSGNTIYF
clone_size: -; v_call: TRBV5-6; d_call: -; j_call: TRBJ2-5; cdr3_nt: TGTGCCAGCAGCTTGAGCGGTGCAGAGACCCAGTACTTC; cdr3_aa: CASSLSGAETQYF
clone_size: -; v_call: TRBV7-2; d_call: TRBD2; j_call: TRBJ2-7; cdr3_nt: TGTGCCAGCAGCTATGGACTAGCGGGGGCCACCTGGGAGCAGTACTTC; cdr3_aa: CASSYGLAGATWEQYF
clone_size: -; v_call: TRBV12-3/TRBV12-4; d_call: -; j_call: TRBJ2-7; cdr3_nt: TGTGCCAGCAGTTTAGGGACAGCCGCAGAGCAGTACTTC; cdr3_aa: CASSLGTAAEQYF
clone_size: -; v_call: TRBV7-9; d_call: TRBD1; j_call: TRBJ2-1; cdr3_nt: TGTGCCAGCAGCTTGGGGACAGGGATTTACAATGAGCAGTTCTTC; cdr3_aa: CASSLGTGIYNEQFF
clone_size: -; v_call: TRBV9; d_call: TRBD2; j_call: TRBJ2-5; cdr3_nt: TGTGCCAGCACAATTCGGGGCGGGGGGCAAGAGACCCAGTACTTC; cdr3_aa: CASTIRGGGQETQYF
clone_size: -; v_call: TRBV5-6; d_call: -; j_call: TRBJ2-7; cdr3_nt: TGTGCCAGCAGCTTACAGGGCAACGAGCAGTACTTC; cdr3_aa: CASSLQGNEQYF
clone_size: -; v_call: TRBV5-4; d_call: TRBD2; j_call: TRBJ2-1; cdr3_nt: TGTGCCAGCAGCTTGGGGGGAGCGGGGGGTCCCTCTGATGAGCAGTTCTTC; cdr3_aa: CASSLGGAGGPSDEQFF
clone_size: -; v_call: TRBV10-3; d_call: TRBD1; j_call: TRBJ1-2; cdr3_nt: TGTGCCATCAGTCCTGGAACCGGGACAGCTAACTATGGCTACACCTTC; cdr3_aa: CAISPGTGTANYGYTF
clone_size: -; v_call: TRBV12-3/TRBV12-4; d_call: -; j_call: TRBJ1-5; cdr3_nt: TGTGCCAGCATTCCCGGGCGGGGTCAGCCCCAGCATTTT; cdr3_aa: CASIPGRGQPQHF
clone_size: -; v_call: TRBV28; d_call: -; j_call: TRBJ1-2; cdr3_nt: TGTGCCAGCAGCCTTAGAGGTGTCTATGGCTACACCTTC; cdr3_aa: CASSLRGVYGYTF
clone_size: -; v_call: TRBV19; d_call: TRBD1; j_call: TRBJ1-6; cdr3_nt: TGTGCCAGTACTAAGGACAGGGGTTACGATTCACCCCTCCACTTT; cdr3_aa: CASTKDRGYDSPLHF
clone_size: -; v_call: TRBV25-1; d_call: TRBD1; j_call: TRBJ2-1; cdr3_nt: TGTGCCAGCAGTGAGAACAGGGGTGACGCTCCTGAGCAGTTCTTC; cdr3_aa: CASSENRGDAPEQFF
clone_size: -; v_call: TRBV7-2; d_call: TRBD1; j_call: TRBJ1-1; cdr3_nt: TGTGCCAGCAGCTTCCGGACAGGGGGCACTGAAGCTTTCTTT; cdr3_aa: CASSFRTGGTEAFF
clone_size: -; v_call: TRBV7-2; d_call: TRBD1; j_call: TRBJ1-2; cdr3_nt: TGTGCCAGCAGACTATTCCCTGGACAGGGCGCATTTGGCTACACCTTC; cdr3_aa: CASRLFPGQGAFGYTF
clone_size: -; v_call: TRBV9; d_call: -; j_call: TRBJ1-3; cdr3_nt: TGTGCCAGCAGCGTAGGAGGGCTTGGAAACACCATATATTTT; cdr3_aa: CASSVGGLGNTIYF
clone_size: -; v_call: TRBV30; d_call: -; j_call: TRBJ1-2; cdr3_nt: TGTGCAAAACAGGCGTATTATGGCTACACCTTC; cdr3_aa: CAKQAYYGYTF
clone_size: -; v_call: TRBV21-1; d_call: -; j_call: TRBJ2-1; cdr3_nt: TGTGCCAGCAGCAAAAAGGTTCGGGACAGGGATGCGAATGAGCAGTTCTTC; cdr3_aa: CASSKKVRDRDANEQFF
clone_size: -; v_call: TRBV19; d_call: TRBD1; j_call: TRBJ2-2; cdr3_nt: TGTGCCAGTAGTCCGCACCGGGACAGTAACACCGGGGAGCTGTTTTTT; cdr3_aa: CASSPHRDSNTGELFF
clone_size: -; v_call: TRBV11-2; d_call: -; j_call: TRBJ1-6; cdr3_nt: TGTGCCAGCAGCTTAGAACCCCGTTTTCTCCTCGGCCTCCACTTT; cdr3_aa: CASSLEPRFLLGLHF
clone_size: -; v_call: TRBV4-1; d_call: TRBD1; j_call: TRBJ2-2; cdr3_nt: TGCGCCAGCAGCCAGGAGCTCGACAGGGGGCGCCTCACCGGGGAGCTGTTTTTT; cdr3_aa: CASSQELDRGRLTGELFF
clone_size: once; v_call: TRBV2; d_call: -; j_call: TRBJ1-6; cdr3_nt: TGTGCCAGCAGTGAAGCGAGAGCGGGAATTTATAATTCACCCCTCCACTTT; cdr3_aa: CASSEARAGIYNSPLHF
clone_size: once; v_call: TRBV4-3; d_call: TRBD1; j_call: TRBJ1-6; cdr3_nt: TGCGCCAGCAGCCAAGACCAGACAGGGGTTGGGTCACCCCTCCACTTT; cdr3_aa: CASSQDQTGVGSPLHF
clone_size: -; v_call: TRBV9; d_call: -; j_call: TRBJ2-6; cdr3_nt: TGTGCCAGCAGCGTACACCCCAGGTCTGGGGCCAACGTCCTGACTTTC; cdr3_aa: CASSVHPRSGANVLTF
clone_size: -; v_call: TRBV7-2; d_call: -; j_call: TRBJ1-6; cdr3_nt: TGTGCCAGCAGTCTTACACAGGGAAGGAATTCACCCCTCCACTTT; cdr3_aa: CASSLTQGRNSPLHF
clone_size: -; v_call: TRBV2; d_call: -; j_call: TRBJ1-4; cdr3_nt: TGTGCCAGCAGTGAAGAGGGGAGGGGGATCGAAAAACTGTTTTTT; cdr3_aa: CASSEEGRGIEKLFF
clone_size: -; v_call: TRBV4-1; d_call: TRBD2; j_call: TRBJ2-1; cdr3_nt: TGCGCCAGCAGCCCGGAGCTAGCGGGATACAATGAGCAGTTCTTC; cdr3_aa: CASSPELAGYNEQFF
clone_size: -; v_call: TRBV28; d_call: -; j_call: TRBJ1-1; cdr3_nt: TGTGCCAGCAGAGAACAGGATGAAGCTTTCTTT; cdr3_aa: CASREQDEAFF
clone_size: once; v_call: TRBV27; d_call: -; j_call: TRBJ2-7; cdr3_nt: TGTGCCAGCAGTTCACAGGGTCCCTACGAGCAGTACTTC; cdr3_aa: CASSSQGPYEQYF
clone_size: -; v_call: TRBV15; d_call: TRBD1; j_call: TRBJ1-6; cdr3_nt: TGTGCCACCAGAGAGGGACAGGGAGGCTCACCCCTCCACTTT; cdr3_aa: CATREGQGGSPLHF
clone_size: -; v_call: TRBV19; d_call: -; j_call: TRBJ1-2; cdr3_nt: TGTGCCAGTAGACTTGCAGGAATAAACTATGGCTACACCTTC; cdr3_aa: CASRLAGINYGYTF
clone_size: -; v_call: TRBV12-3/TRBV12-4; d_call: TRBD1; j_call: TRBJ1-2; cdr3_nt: TGTGCCAGCTGCTACCGGGACAGGGGTGACTACACCTTC; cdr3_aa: CASCYRDRGDYTF
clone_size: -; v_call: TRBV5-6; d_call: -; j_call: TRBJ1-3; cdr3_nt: TGTGCCAGCAGCTTTCAGGAAATTAGCTCTGGAAACACCATATATTTT; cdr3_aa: CASSFQEISSGNTIYF
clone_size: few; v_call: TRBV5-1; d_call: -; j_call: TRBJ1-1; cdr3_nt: TGCGCCAGCAGTAGTCAATGGGGCACCACTGAAGCTTTCTTT; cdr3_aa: CASSSQWGTTEAFF